This T cell receptor beta chain was captured by sequencing in a study of shared T cell receptors in the human thymus. TCRdb's copy holds only in-frame clones and misses some; the assay was immunoSEQ multiplex PCR. The sample records approximately 730,000 clones, over 75% being singletons. These same data were also listed under a study on human thymus T cells. That publication notes: Among unrelated individuals, related research reported thymic repertoires that overlapped highly.

This sequence was found in a girl under three years old with a congenital heart defect. The sample taken for sequencing was thymocytes.

The CDR3 region has the DNA TGTGCCAGCAGCTTGGATATAGGGGATGGCTACACCTTC. Its protein is CASSLDIGDGYTF. The chain employs TRBV5-6 and TRBJ1-2; D may be TRBD1 (5 bases). With 0 bases removed from V and 6 bases from J, the gap between germline ends came to 9 bases. The CDR3 has 13 residues. The germline V gene has CDR1 SGHDT and CDR2 YYEEEE. The variable domain in full, completed from reference TRBV5-6 and TRBJ1-2, reads DAGVTQSPTHLIKTRGQQVTLRCSPKSGHDTVSWYQQALGQGPQFIFQYYEEEERQRGNFPDRFSGHQFPNYSSELNVNALLLGDSALYLCASSLDIGDGYTFGSGTRLTVV.